Below are 3 T cell receptor beta chains sequenced from a single sample in a study of long-term antiretroviral therapy in people with HIV (dated by TCRdb to between 2021 and 2024). The immunoSEQ hsTCRB v3.0 assay was used at survey level resolution to sequence the TRB variable region. TCRdb stores this immuneACCESS table with in-frame sequences only. Part of the clones is absent; in the studies checked, under half of the shortfall reflects unresolved V genes, and no reason is known for the rest. In all, the sample holds over 20,000 clones, and around 87% of those were seen once. 3.6% of the sample is held by the ten biggest clonotypes. The sample in question was unsorted PBMCs, obtained 1.9 years after starting antiretroviral therapy. The receptors stem from a woman aged 25 to 39 with HIV.

The chain links TRBV27 to TRBJ2-3, with TRBD2 as a possible D gene (6 bases). The CDR3 is 15 amino acids. Looked up from germline, CDR1 is MNHEY and CDR2 is SMNVEV (reference sequence). The V end was cut by 6 bases, the J end by 4 bases, with 17 bases between. This chain's CDR3 is CASRLTSGLADTQYF. The CDR3 coding sequence is TGTGCCAGCAGGCTGACTAGTGGGTTGGCAGATACGCAGTATTTT.

The chain couples TRBV2 to TRBJ1-2; 7 nucleotides match TRBD1. In germline, CDR1 is SNHLY, CDR2 FYNNEI. The J segment lost 2 bases and the V segment lost 2 bases, leaving 2 bases of the junction unmatched. The CDR3 spans 14 residues. CDR3 DNA sequence: TGTGCCAGCAGTGAACAGGGGGAGAACTATGGCTACACCTTC. Protein sequence: CASSEQGENYGYTF.

The genes are TRBV30 and TRBJ2-2; D possibly corresponds to TRBD1 (6 bases). The V and J ends lost 2 bases and 6 bases respectively, with 10 bases between them. The CDR3 is made up of 13 amino acids. Germline CDR1 and CDR2: GTSNPN and SVGIG (reference sequence). In nucleotides, the CDR3 is TGTGCCTGGAGTCATACAGGGCCCGGGGAGCTGTTTTTT. Translation: CAWSHTGPGELFF.